This T cell receptor (beta chain) was captured by sequencing in a study of cytomegalovirus exposure and HLA in healthy donors. At the level of the study: Clustering assigned 70% to 90% of the roughly 400 genotyped donors to the Caucasian-associated ancestry cluster. Findings and caveats of the study: In a later analysis, HLA-associated beta chains showed higher expansion and lower generation probabilities than comparable chains. In a later analysis, specific HLA alleles were associated with 15,000 to 20,000 TCR beta sequences at a 0.05 false discovery rate.

Points on this clone: Its antigen is unidentified.

The study ran its PCR with 60 Vbeta and 13 Jbeta primers. In the source study's methods: An analysis performed later counted roughly 80 million unique TCR beta chains (around 11 million of them shared). TCRdb's table, derived via immunoSEQ multiplex PCR, lists solely in-frame clones and lacks some. V and J calls and clone size are those listed in that table; D and trimming were worked out from the DNA. The table records about 120,000 clones, about 80% of them present only once. Trimming left V 6 bases short and J 3 bases short, with 14 bases between. Germline lookup yields CDR1 SNHLY and CDR2 FYNNEI. This CDR3 has 14 residues.

This sequence originates from a human donor in good health. The sequenced sample was PBMCs. J is TRBJ1-2 and V is TRBV2; D perhaps matches TRBD1 (5 bases). CDR3 sequence reads: CASRAGNYDYGYTF. The CDR3 nucleotides are TGTGCCAGCAGGGCAGGGAACTATGACTATGGCTACACCTTC.